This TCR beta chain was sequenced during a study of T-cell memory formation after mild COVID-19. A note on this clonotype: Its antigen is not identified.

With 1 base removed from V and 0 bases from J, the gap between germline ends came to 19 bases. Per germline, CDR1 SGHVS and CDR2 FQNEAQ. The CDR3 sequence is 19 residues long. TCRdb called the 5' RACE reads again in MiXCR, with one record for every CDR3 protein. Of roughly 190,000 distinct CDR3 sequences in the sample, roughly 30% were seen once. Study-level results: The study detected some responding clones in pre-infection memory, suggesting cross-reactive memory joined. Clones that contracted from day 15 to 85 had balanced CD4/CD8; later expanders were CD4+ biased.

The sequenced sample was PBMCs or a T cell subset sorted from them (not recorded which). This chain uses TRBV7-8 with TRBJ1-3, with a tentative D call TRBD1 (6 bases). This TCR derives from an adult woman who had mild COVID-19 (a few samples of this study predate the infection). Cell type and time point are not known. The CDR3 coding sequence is TGTGCCAGCAGCTTAGGGGTCGGGACAAGGGTTATCTCTGGAAACACCATATATTTT. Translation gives CASSLGVGTRVISGNTIYF.